The sequence of this T cell receptor beta chain was determined in a study of cytomegalovirus exposure and HLA in healthy donors. PCR employed 60 Vbeta and 13 Jbeta primers. The method was immunoSEQ multiplex PCR; TCRdb's version includes in-frame clones alone and lacks a portion of them. The sample carries 65,000 to 85,000 clones, around 70% recorded once. The germline V and J ends were trimmed by 6 bases and 5 bases, with 17 bases remaining between them. Germline CDR1 and CDR2: LNHDA and SQIVND (reference sequence). This CDR3 is built from 15 residues. Remarks on this clone: Antigen specificity is unknown.

Broader study findings: The study reported that TCR beta sequences accurately predicted HLA-A and HLA-B alleles in most subjects. In a later analysis, donors in an Asian-associated ancestry cluster reportedly had fewer N-insertions in productive TCRs than the cohort mean.

The V call is TRBV19, the J call TRBJ1-5, with D tentatively TRBD1 (6 bases). This clonotype was obtained from a male donor in good health and CMV-seropositive. The source material was PBMCs. DNA for the CDR3: TGTGCCAGTAGACCCACGGGGGGGGCCTATCAGCCCCAGCATTTT. Residues: CASRPTGGAYQPQHF.